The 24 T cell receptor beta chains reported below all come from one sample, sequenced in a study of metastatic and nonmetastatic thyroid tumors. TCRdb called clones again from the PCR reads with MiXCR. The sample consists of 20,000 to 25,000 clones, about a quarter of them appearing once. Not a single patient had been given any form of treatment at any point before undergoing thyroid surgery. Specimen: tumor tissue. Receptors originate from a female donor with papillary thyroid cancer or a benign thyroid nodule (not recorded which). Some clones in this sample may be carry-over from other donors' samples.

The chain carries TRBV11-2 and TRBJ2-2, with TRBD1 as a possible D gene (8 bases). The CDR3 runs 17 residues. Between the trimmed V and J ends, which lost 6 bases and 4 bases, there was a span of 21 bases. Germline V gene lookup returns CDR1 SGHAT and CDR2 FQNNGV. Here the CDR3 DNA reads TGTGCCAGCAGACCTCAGGGAACAGGGGGGGCCACCGGGGAGCTGTTTTTT. The encoded protein is CASRPQGTGGATGELFF.

This clone was counted ten times or more. The V call is TRBV7-4, the J call TRBJ1-6; 8 bases line up with TRBD1. CDR3 length equals 18 residues. V trimming: 5 bases; J trimming: 7 bases; junction bases outside the gene matches: 16. The germline V gene has CDR1 SGHVT and CDR2 SQSDAQ. CDR3 sequence: CASSVPRGTGPGNSPLHF. The CDR3 bases are TGTGCCAGCAGCGTCCCTCGGGGGACAGGACCTGGGAATTCACCCCTCCACTTT.

The gene calls are TRBV18 and TRBJ2-2; no reliable D call. The CDR3 spans 13 residues. Per the germline V gene, CDR1 is KGHSH and CDR2 is LQKENI. Trimming left V 2 bases short and J 5 bases short, with 6 bases between. The CDR3 sequence: CASSPGETGELFF. The CDR3 region has the DNA TGTGCCAGCTCACCAGGGGAAACCGGGGAGCTGTTTTTT.

This clone has at least ten counts. This sequence joins TRBV7-9 and TRBJ2-1; 7 positions match TRBD1. From germline, CDR1 is SEHNR and CDR2 FQNEAQ (reference sequence). The CDR3 spans 16 residues. V was pared by 4 bases and J by 0 bases, with 6 bases of the junction left unmatched. The CDR3 loop reads CASSSNRGTSYNEQFF. In DNA form, the CDR3 reads TGTGCCAGCAGCTCGAACAGGGGTACCTCCTACAATGAGCAGTTCTTC.

This clone was seen repeatedly, ten times or more. This chain connects TRBV15 to TRBJ1-6, with 10 bases fitting TRBD1. The length of the CDR3 is 19 residues. CDR1 and CDR2 (germline): LNHNV, YYDKDF (reference sequence). Trimming removed 3 bases from V and 0 bases from J; junction bases left unmatched: 8. This CDR3 reads CATSSYGQGGSSYNSPLHF. The CDR3 DNA follows: TGTGCCACCAGCAGTTACGGACAGGGGGGAAGCTCCTATAATTCACCCCTCCACTTT. Based on the CDR3 plus reference TRBV15 and TRBJ1-6, the full variable domain is DAMVIQNPRYQVTQFGKPVTLSCSQTLNHNVMYWYQQKSSQAPKLLFHYYDKDFNNEADTPDNFQSRRPNTSFCFLDIRSPGLGDTAMYLCATSSYGQGGSSYNSPLHFGNGTRLTVT.

CDR3 in amino acids: CASSGGGLTYEQYF. The CDR3 DNA reads TGTGCCAGCAGTGGGGGGGGATTAACCTACGAGCAGTACTTC. The chain is built from TRBV28 and TRBJ2-7, with TRBD2 matching 7 bases. V shed 5 bases, J shed 2 bases, and the junction held 6 bases outside the gene matches. The CDR3 has 14 residues. Per germline, CDR1 MDHEN and CDR2 SYDVKM.

This clone has at least ten counts. The chain employs TRBV9 and TRBJ2-5; D is perhaps TRBD2 (5 bases). The germline V gene has CDR1 SGDLS and CDR2 YYNGEE. CDR3 length: 11 residues. V was trimmed by 4 bases and J by 5 bases, leaving 6 bases between them. The CDR3 bases are TGTGCCAGCAGCCGAGGGGAGACCCAGTACTTC. Translated, it gives CASSRGETQYF.

This clone was counted once. An end of the junction differs from the germline gene, which may be a read error. The J gene is TRBJ2-7, the V gene TRBV7-2, with 11 bases fitting TRBD1. The germline gives CDR1 SGHTA, CDR2 FQGNSA. The CDR3 extends over 15 amino acids. The CDR3 protein is CASSSDRGLSDEQYF. The CDR3 bases are TGTGCCAGCAGCTCGGACAGGGGGCTCTCCGACGAGCAGTACTTC.

The V call is TRBV3-1, the J call TRBJ1-4, with 8 bases that match TRBD1. V gave up 1 base and J gave up 15 bases; unmatched junction bases: 7. The CDR3 loop spans 13 amino acids. CDR1 LGHDT and CDR2 YNNKEL come from the germline V gene (reference sequence). CDR3 DNA: TGTGCCAGCAGCCAAGGTTTGGGACAGGCAGTGTTTTTT. Encoded protein: CASSQGLGQAVFF.

The chain links TRBV28 to TRBJ2-7, with TRBD2 matching over 8 bases. Germline V gene sequence: CDR1 MDHEN, CDR2 SYDVKM. V lost 7 bases, J lost 2 bases, and 4 bases stayed unmatched. The CDR3 runs to 13 residues. This chain's CDR3 is CASKAGGTYEQYF. CDR3 sequence (DNA): TGTGCCAGCAAGGCGGGAGGAACCTACGAGCAGTACTTC.

The sample holds many counts of this clone. This chain uses TRBV7-9 with TRBJ2-1; D possibly matches TRBD1 or TRBD2 (5 bases each). V was clipped by 5 bases and J by 4 bases, with 15 bases between them. Germline V lookup: CDR1 SEHNR, CDR2 FQNEAQ (reference sequence). The CDR3 totals 15 residues. The CDR3 reads CASSKPGAQYNEQFF. The CDR3 DNA sequence: TGTGCCAGCAGCAAGCCCGGGGCGCAGTACAATGAGCAGTTCTTC.

The chain employs TRBV11-2 and TRBJ2-5; D not certain. Germline V CDR1 and CDR2: SGHAT, FQNNGV. V gave up 0 bases and J gave up 4 bases, with 12 bases separating them. This CDR3 is built from 15 residues. CDR3 region: CASSLEFGPGETQYF. In DNA, the CDR3 is TGTGCCAGCAGCTTAGAATTCGGGCCGGGAGAGACCCAGTACTTC.

The chain recombines TRBV24-1 with TRBJ2-7; D perhaps matches TRBD1 (6 bases). This CDR3 is built from 17 residues. Germline assignment: CDR1 KGHDR and CDR2 SFDVKD. V was cut by 3 bases and J by 2 bases, with 19 bases left in between. Here the CDR3 reads CATSDHPRQVITYEQYF. In nucleotides, the CDR3 is TGTGCCACCAGTGATCACCCCAGACAGGTGATCACCTACGAGCAGTACTTC.

As for this clone: Compared with germline, one end of the junction differs, possibly owing to a read error. The chain couples TRBV19 to TRBJ2-2, with TRBD1 matching 8 bases. CDR1 is LNHDA, CDR2 SQIVND, per germline (reference sequence). This CDR3 comprises 14 residues. CDR3 region: CAISGLTGAGELFF. CDR3 bases: TGTGCCATTAGTGGATTGACAGGGGCCGGAGAGCTTTTTTTT. Supplemented by reference TRBV19 and TRBJ2-2, the full variable domain reads DGGITQSPKYLFRKEGQNVTLSCEQNLNHDAMYWYRQDPGQGLRLIYYSQIVNDFQKGDIAEGYSVSREKKESFPLTVTSAQKNPTAFYLCAISGLTGAGELFFGEGSRLTVL.

CDR3 nucleotide sequence: TGCAGTGCTAGAGATCGGAGAGCGGGGACAGCTCAAGAGACCCAGTACTTC. This codes for CSARDRRAGTAQETQYF. The chain carries TRBV20-1 and TRBJ2-5; either TRBD1 or TRBD2 may fit D (7 bases each). The CDR3 covers 17 residues. Germline values: CDR1 DFQATT, CDR2 SNEGSKA (reference sequence). V shed 0 bases and J shed 2 bases, with 19 bases lying between them.

This clone was detected many times. The V and J genes are TRBV7-6 and TRBJ1-4, with D maybe TRBD1 (5 bases). V shed 0 bases and J shed 7 bases, with 15 bases lying between them. Germline values: CDR1 SGHVS, CDR2 FNYEAQ. The CDR3 is made up of 16 amino acids. The chain's CDR3 is CASSLAAGERSEKLFF. The DNA for the CDR3 is TGTGCCAGCAGCTTAGCAGCGGGGGAGCGAAGTGAAAAACTGTTTTTT.

The V call is TRBV5-1, the J call TRBJ2-7; maybe TRBD1 (6 bases). CDR1 and CDR2 (germline): SGHRS, YFSETQ. The CDR3 sequence is 15 residues long. The V end was cut by 2 bases, the J end by 3 bases, with 15 bases between. CDR3 bases: TGCGCCAGCAGCTTCCAAGGGACATCCCTCTACGAGCAGTACTTC. This gives the protein CASSFQGTSLYEQYF.

This chain links TRBV9 with TRBJ2-7; 8 nucleotides agree with TRBD2. The CDR3 length is 15 residues. The junction had 21 bases not matched to a gene; V was cut back by 6 bases and J by 13 bases. Germline loops: CDR1 SGDLS, CDR2 YYNGEE. The chain's CDR3 is CASTYCGGFSYEKYF. The DNA for the CDR3 is TGTGCCAGCACCTACTGCGGGGGGTTCTCCTACGAGAAATACTTC.

This clone has a count of ten or more. This sequence joins TRBV4-1 and TRBJ2-7, with TRBD1 as a possible D gene (6 bases). The CDR3 contains 18 residues. Looked up from germline, CDR1 is MGHRA and CDR2 is YSYEKL. Deletions cut 2 bases from V and 0 bases from J, with 20 bases between. The chain's CDR3 is CASSQPTIGTPSSYEQYF. The CDR3 region has the DNA TGCGCCAGCAGCCAACCCACGATCGGGACACCCAGCTCCTACGAGCAGTACTTC.

This chain connects TRBV20-1 to TRBJ1-2; D is undetermined. Germline V CDR1 and CDR2: DFQATT, SNEGSKA (reference sequence). Trimming left V 7 bases short and J 3 bases short, with 12 bases between. The CDR3 runs 12 residues. CDR3 residues: CSVRKGYYGYTF. CDR3 in DNA: TGCAGTGTGAGAAAGGGATACTATGGCTACACCTTC.

This clone was counted ten times or more. This chain connects TRBV7-8 to TRBJ1-1, with a tentative D call TRBD1 (5 bases). Germline V lookup: CDR1 SGHVS, CDR2 FQNEAQ. The germline V and J ends were trimmed by 2 bases and 5 bases, with 24 bases remaining between them. The length of the CDR3 is 18 residues. The CDR3 sequence is CASSLKGWASTEPTEAFF. In nucleotides, the CDR3 is TGTGCCAGCAGCTTAAAGGGGTGGGCCAGTACCGAACCTACTGAAGCTTTCTTT.

This chain uses TRBV19 with TRBJ1-1; 7 bases are a match to TRBD1. CDR3 size: 15 residues. The ends lost 5 bases at V and 0 bases at J; junction bases unmatched: 6. CDR1 LNHDA and CDR2 SQIVND come from the germline V gene (reference sequence). CDR3: CASSPPTGLNTEAFF. CDR3 DNA sequence: TGTGCCAGTAGTCCCCCGACAGGGTTGAACACTGAAGCTTTCTTT.

This clone is medium-sized (0.01 to 0.1%) by share. The rearrangement uses TRBV12-3 or TRBV12-4 and TRBJ1-1; 8 bases align to TRBD1. With V trimmed by 3 bases and J by 4 bases, 7 bases remained unmatched. The CDR3 has 15 residues. The CDR3 DNA is TGTGCCAGCAGTTTTTGGCCAGGGGGCCGCACTGAAGCTTTCTTT. Translated, it gives CASSFWPGGRTEAFF.

Ten or more counts support this clone. The identical CDR3 is also encoded by other nucleotide sequences in the sample. V usage is TRBV20-1 and J usage is TRBJ2-3, with 8 nucleotides matching TRBD1. The CDR3 runs 15 residues. V lost 3 bases, J lost 1 base, and 6 bases stayed unmatched. Germline V gene sequence: CDR1 DFQATT, CDR2 SNEGSKA (reference sequence). The CDR3 DNA reads as TGCAGTGCTAGGGGACAGGCGAAAGGCACAGATACGCAGTATTTT. Translating it yields CSARGQAKGTDTQYF.